This TCR beta chain was sequenced for a study of blood T cell repertoires in COVID-19. Study-wide background: Acute-phase and convalescent COVID-19 samples originated in the United States, Italy and Spain. PBMCs, B-cell-depleted T cells, or T cells provided the cDNA or gDNA that made up the material.

The CDR3 totals 13 residues. The ends were cut back, 7 bases at V and 3 bases at J, with 13 bases in the middle. Germline assignment: CDR1 SGHAT and CDR2 FQNNGV. This clone was found a few times. A Seattle source enrolled patients during active infection and followed them longitudinally. TCRdb's table, derived via immunoSEQ multiplex PCR, lists solely in-frame clones and lacks some. The sample shows approximately 210,000 clones, around 80% of them seen only once. This TCR came from a woman older than 75 with COVID-19, enrolled during active disease. Sequences were obtained from peripheral blood. V and J are TRBV11-2 and TRBJ2-7; perhaps TRBD2 as D (6 bases). The CDR3: CASKGQGGYEQYF. The CDR3 nucleotides are TGTGCCAGCAAAGGGCAGGGAGGCTACGAGCAGTACTTC.